This T cell receptor (beta chain) was recovered during a study of blood T cell repertoires in COVID-19 (TCRdb year 2020). At the level of the whole study: Samples covering the acute and convalescent phases of COVID-19 were provided by collaborators in the United States, Italy and Spain. The dataset comprised deeply sampled blood TCRbeta repertoires from subjects exposed to, actively infected with, or recovered from COVID-19. The prospective study material was composed of cDNA or gDNA derived from T cells, B-cell-depleted T cells, or PBMCs. The sample metadata nearly always contained a de-identified subject ID, COVID-19 status, age in years and sex. The samples were drawn from the first 160 participants of the ongoing ImmuneRACE study and from 1,254 subjects provided by 6 global collaborators. The repertoires were released in a freely available public database intended as a resource for research on the immune response to SARS-CoV-2. Where available, HLA class I and class II types were taken from metadata supplied by the sample provider and were not determined by assay-based typing. Study-wide findings and limitations: The amount of clinical and demographic metadata varied by source and participant and was provided uncurated.

This clone was detected once. Its target antigen remains unknown. No base quality values were provided; no much bigger clone lies one nucleotide off. TCRbeta CDR3 regions were amplified from genomic DNA using the immunoSEQ Assay, a bias-controlled multiplex PCR. The published analysis was carried out like this. Nucleated cell counts per sample were estimated from amplification of reference gene primers within the assay. Sequence reads were collapsed and filtered to measure the absolute abundance of every unique TCRbeta CDR3 rearrangement. Productive Simpson clonality was computed per sample as the square root of Simpson's diversity index over productive rearrangements. TCRdb mirrors the immuneACCESS table, restricted to in-frame sequences. Some clones are absent from its copies; in checked studies, under half trace to an unresolved V gene, and the reason for the others is unknown. V, J and clone size are taken as reported in that table, and D and trimming were inferred from the DNA itself. For this sample the table gives over 200,000 clones, of which roughly 90% were detected only once. The biggest ten clones account for under 2% of the sample.

Collaborating institutions collected whole blood in K2EDTA tubes following their own protocols. Collaborator samples were shipped for TCRbeta analysis as frozen whole blood, isolated PBMCs, or DNA extracted from either sample type. This clonotype was obtained from a man in his forties with active or convalescent COVID-19. The sample taken for sequencing was peripheral blood.

The sequence in DNA is TGCGCCAGCAGCCGAGGGACAGGGGACGACGAGCAGTACTTC. It translates as CASSRGTGDDEQYF. Rearrangement joined TRBV5-1 to TRBJ2-7; a stretch of 10 junction bases matches TRBD1. In the germline V gene, CDR1 corresponds to SGHRS and CDR2 to YFSETQ. The CDR3 spans 14 residues, from the cysteine through the phenylalanine. Only the CDR3 portion is preserved as DNA: 42 bases, with reading frame beginning at the first base. For this chain, trimming is 4 bases at the V end and 5 bases at the J end, and the number of junction bases without a gene match is 6.